This TCR beta chain was sequenced during a study of T cell responses to AZD1222 COVID-19 vaccine. Overall study context: Second-dose timings of about 4 or about 12 weeks were pooled. Findings and limits, study-wide: A rise in Spike-specific TCR breadth and depth followed two AZD1222 doses. Per reports, nearly half of all spike-specific TCRs target regions that are unmutated in variants. Most donors were white British, females outnumbered males, and clonal diversity was possibly underestimated.

V lost 2 bases to trimming and J lost 7 bases; unmatched junction nucleotides: 7. Per germline, CDR1 SGHTS and CDR2 YDEGEE. The CDR3 extends over 14 amino acids. As concerns this clone: The antigen is undetermined.

TCRdb's copy holds only in-frame clones and misses some; the assay was immunoSEQ multiplex PCR. The sample contains about 96,000 clones, 80% to 90% of which appear only once. The receptor was derived from an adult in good health. This specimen was peripheral blood, taken on day 0 of AZD1222 vaccination. This chain connects TRBV5-8 to TRBJ2-3; 7 nucleotides line up with TRBD2. CDR3 nucleotides: TGTGCCAGCAGCTTCGTTCCGAGCGGGAATACGCAGTATTTT. Translating gives CASSFVPSGNTQYF.